This T cell receptor (beta chain) originates from a study of cytomegalovirus exposure and HLA in healthy donors. Study outcomes and limitations: Cytomegalovirus status was reportedly diagnosed by the classifier with high sensitivity and specificity. Within the approximately 120 validation repertoires, first-cohort TCR clusters tended to co-occur, according to a later analysis. TCR sequences were mostly rare, though some public TCRs occurred in many donors.

Regarding this clone: Its antigen is unknown.

The assay was immunoSEQ multiplex PCR, and TCRdb's table has in-frame clones only and misses some. The sample holds about 88,000 clones, roughly 84% seen once. V was trimmed by 8 bases and J by 8 bases, leaving 21 bases between them. CDR1 is LNHNV and CDR2 is YYDKDF in the germline V gene (reference sequence). The CDR3 is 14 amino acids. Specimen: PBMCs. This receptor was obtained from a young woman in good health and CMV-seropositive. This sequence joins TRBV15 and TRBJ1-2, with a weak D call TRBD1 (6 bases). This chain's CDR3 is CATQDPGHRFGYTF. As DNA, the CDR3 is TGTGCCACCCAAGACCCGGGACACCGATTCGGCTACACCTTC.